The 30 T cell receptor beta chains below come from one sample, sequenced in a study of cytomegalovirus exposure and HLA in healthy donors. PCR involved 60 Vbeta and 13 Jbeta primers. Only in-frame clones appear in the TCRdb table, and some are missing; sequencing was by immunoSEQ multiplex PCR. This sample carries some 93,000 clones, under 90% of them seen once, and the ten largest clones take approximately 3.9%. Input material: PBMCs. These receptors all come from a man over 45 in good health and CMV-seronegative.

The chain recombines TRBV11-2 with TRBJ1-2; 8 bases fit TRBD1. Unmatched junction bases numbered 4, after V lost 3 bases and J lost 7 bases. Per germline, CDR1 SGHAT and CDR2 FQNNGV. This CDR3 region has 13 residues. The CDR3 here is CASSFDRGGGYTF. The CDR3 DNA sequence: TGTGCCAGCAGCTTTGACAGGGGAGGTGGCTACACCTTC.

This clone was counted a single time. The chain links TRBV7-6 to TRBJ2-2, with 8 bases lining up with TRBD1. Losses at the gene ends were 4 bases for V and 5 bases for J; bases not matched to a gene: 6. This CDR3 is 15 amino acids long. Germline CDR1 is SGHVS and CDR2 is FNYEAQ. The CDR3 DNA reads as TGTGCCAGCAGCTACAGGGGGGCCGGGACCGGGGAGCTGTTTTTT. Protein product: CASSYRGAGTGELFF.

This sequence joins TRBV27 and TRBJ2-1, with 12 bases that match TRBD2. Germline V CDR1 and CDR2: MNHEY, SMNVEV (reference sequence). After removal of 2 bases from V and 10 bases from J, the junction contained 3 bases not matched to a gene. The CDR3 contains 14 residues. CDR3 nucleotides: TGTGCCAGCAGTTTAACTAGCGGGGGGCGGGAGCAGTTCTTC. Its protein is CASSLTSGGREQFF.

The rearrangement links TRBV29-1 to TRBJ2-1; D possibly corresponds to TRBD2 (5 bases). With 5 bases removed from V and 6 bases from J, the gap between germline ends came to 8 bases. CDR3 length: 11 amino acids. Germline lookup yields CDR1 SQVTM and CDR2 ANQGSEA. CDR3: CSVREGNEQFF. The CDR3 DNA sequence: TGCAGCGTTCGAGAGGGCAATGAGCAGTTCTTC.

The chain combines TRBV9 with TRBJ2-2, with TRBD1 as a possible D gene (6 bases). Deletions cut 2 bases from V and 4 bases from J, with 15 bases between. CDR1 and CDR2 from the germline V gene are SGDLS and YYNGEE. There are 16 residues in the CDR3. CDR3 sequence: CASSVGPADSTGELFF. The CDR3 nucleotides read TGTGCCAGCAGCGTTGGACCCGCGGACAGCACCGGGGAGCTGTTTTTT.

The chain recombines TRBV5-1 with TRBJ2-7; D is perhaps TRBD1 (6 bases). Trimming stripped 4 bases from V and 4 bases from J, with 12 bases between. CDR1 SGHRS and CDR2 YFSETQ come from the germline V gene. The CDR3 loop spans 13 amino acids. The CDR3, as DNA: TGCGCCAGCAGCCACGGGACACCATACGAGCAGTACTTC. Translated, it gives CASSHGTPYEQYF.

The chain joins TRBV5-6 to TRBJ2-3; 11 bases are a match to TRBD2. Germline V lookup: CDR1 SGHDT, CDR2 YYEEEE. Trimming at V came to 6 bases and at J to 2 bases, leaving 11 bases not matched to a gene. This CDR3 has 17 amino acids. The DNA of the CDR3 is TGTGCCAGCATAGTCCAGTTGACTAGCGGGACCACAGATACGCAGTATTTT. Its protein product is CASIVQLTSGTTDTQYF. The full variable domain, in which reference TRBV5-6 and TRBJ2-3 provide the parts outside the CDR3, is DAGVTQSPTHLIKTRGQQVTLRCSPKSGHDTVSWYQQALGQGPQFIFQYYEEEERQRGNFPDRFSGHQFPNYSSELNVNALLLGDSALYLCASIVQLTSGTTDTQYFGPGTRLTVL.

This rearrangement joins TRBV18 to TRBJ1-1; no definite D call. The CDR3 has 14 amino acids. Trimming cost V 3 bases and J 4 bases, with 12 bases left between them. Per germline, CDR1 KGHSH and CDR2 LQKENI. CDR3 residues: CASSPVRTATEAFF. In DNA, the CDR3 is TGTGCCAGCTCACCGGTCCGGACTGCCACTGAAGCTTTCTTT.

V is TRBV25-1 and J is TRBJ1-1; tentatively, D is TRBD1 (5 bases). This CDR3 has 12 residues. Germline V CDR1 and CDR2: MGHDK, SYGVNS. Trimming left V 3 bases short and J 10 bases short, with 12 bases between. CDR3 residues: CASSDPRTRAFF. Written as DNA, the CDR3 is TGTGCCAGCAGTGATCCCCGGACAAGAGCTTTCTTT.

The chain employs TRBV28 and TRBJ1-5; D perhaps matches TRBD1 (6 bases). The CDR3 length is 15 residues. V gave up 3 bases and J gave up 3 bases, with 12 bases separating them. The germline gives CDR1 MDHEN, CDR2 SYDVKM. CDR3 DNA sequence: TGTGCCAGCAGTTTGTTACAGGGAGTCAATCAGCCCCAGCATTTT. Translation gives CASSLLQGVNQPQHF.

The J gene is TRBJ2-5, the V gene TRBV29-1; 8 bases align to TRBD2. This CDR3 region has 16 residues. J lost 5 bases, V lost 4 bases, and 15 bases had no gene match. CDR1 SQVTM and CDR2 ANQGSEA come from the germline V gene. The CDR3 spells CSVGGASREVGETQYF. The CDR3 DNA reads TGCAGCGTTGGGGGGGCCTCGCGGGAGGTCGGGGAGACCCAGTACTTC. Variable domain in full (rest from reference TRBV29-1 and TRBJ2-5): SAVISQKPSRDICQRGTSLTIQCQVDSQVTMMFWYRQQPGQSLTLIATANQGSEATYESGFVIDKFPISRPNLTFSTLTVSNMSPEDSSIYLCSVGGASREVGETQYFGPGTRLLVL.

The chain employs TRBV4-2 and TRBJ2-3; 9 bases fit TRBD1. The CDR3 runs 16 residues. V lost 3 bases and J lost 4; bases outside the gene matches: 8. Germline V gene data show CDR1 as LGHNA and CDR2 as YNFKEQ. CDR3: CASSQGGGDRADTQYF. The CDR3 DNA sequence: TGTGCCAGCAGCCAGGGGGGAGGGGACAGGGCAGATACGCAGTATTTT.

Only one count was recorded for this clone. The chain recombines TRBV12-5 with TRBJ2-1; D possibly corresponds to TRBD2 (5 bases). The CDR3 runs 15 residues. Deletions cut 3 bases from V and 0 bases from J, with 9 bases between. CDR1 and CDR2 from the germline V gene are LGHNT and FRNRAP. CDR3 protein: CASGLSGNSYNEQFF. Written as DNA, the CDR3 is TGTGCTAGTGGTTTATCGGGAAACTCCTACAATGAGCAGTTCTTC.

CDR3 sequence (DNA): TGCGCCAGCAGCGTGACAGGGGGCTCCTACAATGAGCAGTTCTTC. Protein sequence: CASSVTGGSYNEQFF. V usage is TRBV5-1 and J usage is TRBJ2-1; TRBD1 matches at 9 bases. Germline CDR1 reads SGHRS; CDR2 reads YFSETQ. Trimming removed 4 bases from V and 0 bases from J; junction bases left unmatched: 2. The CDR3 contains 15 residues.

The chain uses TRBV4-2 and TRBJ2-1; a weak D match, TRBD2 (6 bases). Germline CDR1 reads LGHNA; CDR2 reads YNFKEQ. The V end lost 3 bases, the J end lost 6 bases, and 12 bases lay between the germline ends. The CDR3 totals 14 residues. The CDR3 DNA reads TGTGCCAGCAGCCATACGGGACTCTTCAATGAGCAGTTCTTC. Translating it yields CASSHTGLFNEQFF.

To note about this clone: Germline is not matched at one junction end, which may reflect a read error. The chain uses TRBV4-2 and TRBJ2-3; 11 bases map to TRBD2. This CDR3 region has 13 residues. CDR1 LGHNA and CDR2 YNFKEQ come from the germline V gene. The CDR3 reads CASSQGLAGGPDF. In DNA form, the CDR3 reads TGTGCCAGCAGCCAAGGCTTAGCGGGAGGGCCGGATTTT.

The chain has TRBV30 and TRBJ1-5, with 9 bases lining up with TRBD1. With V trimmed by 1 base and J by 2 bases, 12 bases remained unmatched. Germline lookup yields CDR1 GTSNPN and CDR2 SVGIG (reference sequence). CDR3 length: 18 residues. This chain's CDR3 is CAWSGNRGQITGNQPQHF. The DNA for the CDR3 is TGTGCCTGGAGTGGAAACAGGGGGCAAATTACGGGCAATCAGCCCCAGCATTTT.

This chain uses TRBV4-1 with TRBJ2-3; the match to TRBD2 covers 10 bases. The CDR3 contains 17 residues. The germline V gene encodes CDR1 MGHRA and CDR2 YSYEKL. Losses at the gene ends were 0 bases for V and 2 bases for J; bases not matched to a gene: 5. The CDR3 spells CASSQDPLAGVTDTQYF. The CDR3 nucleotides read TGCGCCAGCAGCCAAGATCCGCTAGCGGGGGTCACAGATACGCAGTATTTT.

The V gene is TRBV5-1, the J gene TRBJ2-5; 7 bases are a match to TRBD2. Germline V gene lookup returns CDR1 SGHRS and CDR2 YFSETQ. The V segment lost 4 bases and the J segment 5 bases; nucleotides outside the gene matches: 14. The CDR3 consists of 16 residues. The CDR3 here is CASSPRAGELGETQYF. In DNA, the CDR3 is TGCGCCAGCAGCCCCCGGGCGGGGGAGTTGGGCGAGACCCAGTACTTC.

The genes are TRBV11-2 and TRBJ2-5, with D possibly TRBD2 on 6 matching bases. This CDR3 has 15 amino acids. V was pared by 4 bases and J by 0 bases, with 12 bases between. The germline V gene has CDR1 SGHAT and CDR2 FQNNGV. The CDR3, as DNA: TGTGCCAGCAGCTATAACCTAGCGTACCAAGAGACCCAGTACTTC. This sequence encodes CASSYNLAYQETQYF.

This sequence joins TRBV28 and TRBJ2-7, with 7 bases aligning to TRBD1. Germline V lookup: CDR1 MDHEN, CDR2 SYDVKM. The CDR3 extends over 15 amino acids. Losses at the gene ends were 3 bases for V and 2 bases for J; bases not matched to a gene: 7. The CDR3 sequence is CASSFSRDRTYEQYF. The CDR3 DNA sequence: TGTGCCAGCAGTTTCAGCCGGGACAGAACCTACGAGCAGTACTTC.

The chain has TRBV27 and TRBJ2-1, with D perhaps matching TRBD1 (6 bases). Germline V CDR1 and CDR2: MNHEY, SMNVEV (reference sequence). There are 15 residues in the CDR3. V dropped 2 bases and J dropped 0 bases, with 8 bases sitting between them. The CDR3 reads CASSLRGSSYNEQFF. The CDR3 DNA reads as TGTGCCAGCAGTTTAAGGGGGAGCTCCTACAATGAGCAGTTCTTC.

V gene TRBV7-2 combines with J gene TRBJ2-7, with D uncertain. The germline V gene encodes CDR1 SGHTA and CDR2 FQGNSA. Trimming removed 0 bases at V and 0 bases at J, with 9 bases between. The CDR3 spans 15 residues. The CDR3 here is CASSLAGLLSYEQYF. For the CDR3, the DNA is TGTGCCAGCAGCTTAGCGGGCCTCCTCTCCTACGAGCAGTACTTC.

The V gene is TRBV7-2, the J gene TRBJ2-7, with 7 bases that match TRBD1. J gave up 4 bases and V 2 bases, and 8 bases lay outside the gene matches. Per germline, CDR1 SGHTA and CDR2 FQGNSA. The CDR3 covers 15 residues. CDR3 coding DNA: TGTGCCAGCAGCTTATATGGGACAGTTGATTACGAGCAGTACTTC. Translation gives CASSLYGTVDYEQYF.

This clone was observed a handful of times. The V and J genes are TRBV7-9 and TRBJ2-7, with D unresolved. Per germline, CDR1 SEHNR and CDR2 FQNEAQ (reference sequence). Deletions cut 5 bases from V and 1 base from J, with 12 bases between. This CDR3 has 14 amino acids. The CDR3 DNA reads as TGTGCCAGCAGCGGCGAAGACATTTCCTACGAGCAGTACTTC. Protein: CASSGEDISYEQYF.

The chain employs TRBV7-2 and TRBJ2-7, with 8 bases matching TRBD2. In germline, CDR1 is SGHTA, CDR2 FQGNSA. V was clipped by 3 bases and J by 2 bases; unmatched bases: 6. The CDR3 covers 15 residues. The CDR3 DNA reads as TGTGCCAGCAGCTTTTTGCGGGAGGTGACCTACGAGCAGTACTTC. Its protein is CASSFLREVTYEQYF.

The genes are TRBV5-3 and TRBJ2-5, with D perhaps matching TRBD2 (7 bases). TRBV5-3 is marked as an open reading frame, function uncertain. CDR3 length: 11 residues. V lost 10 bases to trimming and J lost 5 bases, with 12 bases between them. The CDR3 spells CAEGGLETQYF. CDR3 sequence (DNA): TGTGCCGAGGGGGGGTTGGAGACCCAGTACTTC.

V gene TRBV2 combines with J gene TRBJ2-1; D might be TRBD1 (5 bases). The V gene lost 0 bases and the J gene lost 9 bases, with 9 bases spanning the gap. The CDR3 extends over 13 amino acids. The germline V gene has CDR1 SNHLY and CDR2 FYNNEI. The CDR3 nucleotides read TGTGCCAGCAGTGAAGCGACCAGGGTTGAGCAGTTCTTC. This sequence encodes CASSEATRVEQFF.

V usage is TRBV15 and J usage is TRBJ1-5; 12 bases agree with TRBD1. This CDR3 contains 20 residues. Germline trimming cut 3 bases from V and 2 bases from J; bases unmatched to any gene: 14. Germline values: CDR1 LNHNV, CDR2 YYDKDF (reference sequence). The CDR3 spells CATSSSRRDRGPLGNQPQHF. CDR3 sequence (DNA): TGTGCCACCAGCAGTTCCCGCCGGGACAGGGGGCCTTTAGGCAATCAGCCCCAGCATTTT. Drawing the rest from reference TRBV15 and TRBJ1-5, the complete variable domain is DAMVIQNPRYQVTQFGKPVTLSCSQTLNHNVMYWYQQKSSQAPKLLFHYYDKDFNNEADTPDNFQSRRPNTSFCFLDIRSPGLGDTAMYLCATSSSRRDRGPLGNQPQHFGDGTRLSIL.

The chain links TRBV27 to TRBJ2-5, with 9 bases identical to TRBD1. The germline V gene encodes CDR1 MNHEY and CDR2 SMNVEV (reference sequence). The CDR3 has 14 amino acids. Losses at the gene ends were 1 base for V and 4 bases for J; bases not matched to a gene: 1. The CDR3 loop is CASSLWDRAETQYF. The CDR3 DNA reads as TGTGCCAGCAGTTTATGGGACAGGGCAGAGACCCAGTACTTC.